A single sample gave rise to the 8 T cell receptor beta chains below, sequenced in a study of beta chain features in type 1 diabetes. The study reverse transcribed the entire isolated RNA, so it sequenced expressed TCRB transcripts. The method was immunoSEQ multiplex PCR; TCRdb's version includes in-frame clones alone and lacks a portion of them. Here the sample spans 860,000 or so clones, 17% being singletons. Sequencing was done on a sample of naive CD4+ T cells from blood. These receptors were taken from a woman aged 18-29 years in good health.

This clone appeared a few times. This rearrangement joins TRBV5-1 to TRBJ2-7, with 10 bases lining up with TRBD2. Germline lookup yields CDR1 SGHRS and CDR2 YFSETQ. V was pared by 5 bases and J by 4 bases, with 6 bases of the junction left unmatched. The CDR3 sequence is 14 residues long. The CDR3: CASRPGLANYEQYF. Here the CDR3 DNA reads TGCGCCAGCAGACCGGGACTAGCGAATTACGAGCAGTACTTC.

This clone was seen more than once but under ten times. The gene calls are TRBV11-2 and TRBJ1-2, with D possibly TRBD1 on 5 matching bases. Germline V gene sequence: CDR1 SGHAT, CDR2 FQNNGV. The CDR3 is made up of 13 amino acids. Trimming stripped 7 bases from V and 4 bases from J, with 13 bases between. The CDR3 bases are TGTGCCAGCACACGGACATCTGGCTATGGCTACACCTTC. This encodes CASTRTSGYGYTF.

The chain carries TRBV7-3 and TRBJ1-1, with D possibly matching TRBD1 (6 bases). Germline CDR1 is SGHTA and CDR2 is FQGTGA. The CDR3 has 15 residues. The V end was cut by 2 bases, the J end by 1 base, with 11 bases between. CDR3 sequence reads: CASSLLPGANTEAFF. The CDR3 bases are TGTGCCAGCAGCTTACTGCCAGGGGCGAACACTGAAGCTTTCTTT.

This clone was observed a few times. This chain connects TRBV5-1 to TRBJ1-4; a weak D match, TRBD1 (6 bases). The CDR3 contains 14 residues. V lost 4 bases, J lost 5 bases, and 12 bases lay in between. Germline V gene lookup returns CDR1 SGHRS and CDR2 YFSETQ. This chain's CDR3 is CASSTGTQNEKLFF. Here the CDR3 DNA reads TGCGCCAGCAGCACCGGGACACAAAATGAAAAACTGTTTTTT. Combining the CDR3 with reference TRBV5-1 and TRBJ1-4 gives the whole variable domain KAGVTQTPRYLIKTRGQQVTLSCSPISGHRSVSWYQQTPGQGLQFLFEYFSETQRNKGNFPGRFSGRQFSNSRSEMNVSTLELGDSALYLCASSTGTQNEKLFFGSGTQLSVL.

This clone was seen a handful of times. V and J are TRBV5-4 and TRBJ1-4; weak D call: TRBD1 (5 bases). Trimming pared 4 bases from V and 8 bases from J, leaving 21 bases between. The CDR3 has 16 residues. In germline, CDR1 is SGHNT, CDR2 YYREEE (reference sequence). Here the CDR3 reads CASSDRQGASREKLFF. The CDR3 DNA reads as TGTGCCAGCAGCGACCGGCAGGGAGCTAGTCGAGAAAAACTGTTTTTT.

The rearrangement joins TRBV6-5 to TRBJ2-7, with 8 bases lining up with TRBD1. V dropped 4 bases and J dropped 5; count of bases not matched to a gene: 10. CDR3 length equals 15 residues. Germline loops: CDR1 MNHEY, CDR2 SVGAGI. The CDR3 DNA follows: TGTGCCAGCAGTTCATCCGGGACAGGTACCCACGAGCAGTACTTC. The encoded protein is CASSSSGTGTHEQYF.

V and J are TRBV9 and TRBJ1-4; D remains ambiguous. The CDR3 spans 13 residues. Trimming shortened V by 2 bases and J by 7 bases, and 9 bases separated the two germline ends. Germline V gene data show CDR1 as SGDLS and CDR2 as YYNGEE. CDR3 sequence: CASSVPEIEKLFF. Here the CDR3 DNA reads TGTGCCAGCAGCGTCCCCGAGATTGAAAAACTGTTTTTT.

This clone has a handful of counts. The junction does not match germline at one end; this may be a read error. The V call is TRBV7-7, the J call TRBJ2-2; D unresolved. There are 13 residues in the CDR3. Germline V gives CDR1 SSHAT, CDR2 FNYEAQ (reference sequence). The CDR3 nucleotides are TGTGCTAGCAGCCCACGGACGGGCGGGGAGCTGTTTTTT. Translation gives CASSPRTGGELFF.